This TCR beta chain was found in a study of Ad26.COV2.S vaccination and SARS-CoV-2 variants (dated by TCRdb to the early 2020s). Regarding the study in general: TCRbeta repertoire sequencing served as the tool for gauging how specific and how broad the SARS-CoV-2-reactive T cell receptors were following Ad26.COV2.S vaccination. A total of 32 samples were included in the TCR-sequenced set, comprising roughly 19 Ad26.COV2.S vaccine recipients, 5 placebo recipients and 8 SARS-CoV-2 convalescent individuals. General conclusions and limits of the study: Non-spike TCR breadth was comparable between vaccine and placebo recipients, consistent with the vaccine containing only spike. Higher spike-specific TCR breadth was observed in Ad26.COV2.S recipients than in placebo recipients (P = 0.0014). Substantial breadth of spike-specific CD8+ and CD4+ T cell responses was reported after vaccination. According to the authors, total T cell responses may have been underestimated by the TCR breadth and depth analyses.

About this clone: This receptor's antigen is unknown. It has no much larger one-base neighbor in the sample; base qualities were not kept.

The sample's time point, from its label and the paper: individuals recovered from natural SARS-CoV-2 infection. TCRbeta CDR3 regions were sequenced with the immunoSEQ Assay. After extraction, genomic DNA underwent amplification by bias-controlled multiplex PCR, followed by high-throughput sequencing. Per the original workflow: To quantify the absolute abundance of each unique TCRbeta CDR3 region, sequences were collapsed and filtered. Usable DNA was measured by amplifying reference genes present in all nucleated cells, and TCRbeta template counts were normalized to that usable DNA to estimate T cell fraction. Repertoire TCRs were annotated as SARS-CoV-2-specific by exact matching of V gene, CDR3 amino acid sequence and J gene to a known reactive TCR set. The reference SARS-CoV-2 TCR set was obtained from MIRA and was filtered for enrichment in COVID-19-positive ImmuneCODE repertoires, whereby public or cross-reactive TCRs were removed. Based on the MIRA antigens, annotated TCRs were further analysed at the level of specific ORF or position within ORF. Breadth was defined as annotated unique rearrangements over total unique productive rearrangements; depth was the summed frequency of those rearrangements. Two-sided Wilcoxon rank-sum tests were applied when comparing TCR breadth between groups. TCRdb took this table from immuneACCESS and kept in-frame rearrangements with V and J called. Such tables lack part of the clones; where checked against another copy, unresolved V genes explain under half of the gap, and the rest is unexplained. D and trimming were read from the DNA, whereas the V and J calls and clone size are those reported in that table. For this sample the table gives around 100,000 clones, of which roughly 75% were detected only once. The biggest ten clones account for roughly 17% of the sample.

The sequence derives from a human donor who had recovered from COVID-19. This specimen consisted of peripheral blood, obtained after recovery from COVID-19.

The DNA is TGCGCCAGCAGTGAGATGACTGACTACGAGCAGTACTTC. Translated, this gives CASSEMTDYEQYF. The V and J segments used are TRBV10-1 and TRBJ2-7, with the D gene not clear enough to name. The junction shows trimming of 2 bases on V and 3 bases on J, plus 8 bases between the germline ends. There are 13 amino acids in the CDR3, from cysteine to phenylalanine inclusive. The only DNA kept is the CDR3, 39 bases in frame from the first base. Reading the germline V gene (reference sequence) gives CDR1 WNHNN and CDR2 SYGVQD.